These 28 T cell receptor beta chains were all obtained from the same sample, sequenced in a study of T cell responses to AZD1222 COVID-19 vaccine. Libraries were prepared by immunoSEQ multiplex PCR; TCRdb keeps only in-frame clonotypes and omits some of them. The profile shows over 45,000 clones, approximately 85% of them singletons. The starting material was peripheral blood, obtained on day 0 of AZD1222 vaccination. These receptors were obtained from an adult in good health.

As concerns this clone: This sample also contains other DNA sequences that code for the same CDR3. This chain joins TRBV5-6 and TRBJ1-1, with D possibly being TRBD1 (5 bases). This CDR3 region has 13 residues. Germline-derived CDR1 and CDR2 are SGHDT and YYEEEE. Trimming stripped 4 bases from V and 8 bases from J, with 15 bases between. This chain's CDR3 is CASSPGTDPEAFF. DNA for the CDR3: TGTGCCAGCAGCCCCGGGACGGATCCGGAAGCTTTCTTT. Full variable domain (missing parts from reference TRBV5-6 and TRBJ1-1): DAGVTQSPTHLIKTRGQQVTLRCSPKSGHDTVSWYQQALGQGPQFIFQYYEEEERQRGNFPDRFSGHQFPNYSSELNVNALLLGDSALYLCASSPGTDPEAFFGQGTRLTVV.

The V and J genes are TRBV19 and TRBJ1-1; 7 bases are shared with TRBD1. Germline lookup yields CDR1 LNHDA and CDR2 SQIVND (reference sequence). The V segment lost 6 bases and the J segment 1 base; nucleotides outside the gene matches: 5. The CDR3 runs 14 residues. The CDR3 DNA follows: TGTGCCAGTAGCCCCCGGGACAGGAACACTGAAGCTTTCTTT. Its protein product is CASSPRDRNTEAFF.

This sequence joins TRBV7-3 and TRBJ2-7; weak D call: TRBD1 (5 bases). The germline CDR1 and CDR2 sequences are SGHTA and FQGTGA. V was cut by 5 bases and J by 2 bases, with 16 bases left in between. The CDR3 runs to 15 residues. In DNA, the CDR3 is TGTGCCAGCAGCCCCTCCACAGGATCCACCTACGAGCAGTACTTC. Protein sequence: CASSPSTGSTYEQYF.

This chain uses TRBV6-2 or TRBV6-3 with TRBJ1-2; D is undetermined. In germline, CDR1 is MNHEY, CDR2 SVGEGT. Trimming removed 6 bases from V and 5 bases from J, with 16 bases in between. The CDR3 contains 14 residues. The DNA for the CDR3 is TGTGCCAGCAGCGACACCTATGGCAGATATGGCTACACCTTC. As protein: CASSDTYGRYGYTF.

V gene TRBV6-1 combines with J gene TRBJ2-7; D might be TRBD1 (6 bases). Trimming removed 3 bases from V and 3 bases from J, with 12 bases in between. This CDR3 has 14 amino acids. Germline V gene lookup returns CDR1 MNHNS and CDR2 SASEGT. The chain's CDR3 is CASSEGQGFYEQYF. CDR3 DNA: TGTGCCAGCAGTGAGGGACAAGGGTTCTACGAGCAGTACTTC.

This clone came up a few times. The rearrangement links TRBV18 to TRBJ2-5, with 9 bases lining up with TRBD1. The CDR3 is made up of 15 amino acids. Germline loops: CDR1 KGHSH, CDR2 LQKENI. The V segment lost 3 bases and the J segment 5 bases; nucleotides outside the gene matches: 7. The DNA for the CDR3 is TGTGCCAGCTCACCTAGGACAGGGGCAGGGGAGACCCAGTACTTC. Its protein product is CASSPRTGAGETQYF.

The genes are TRBV2 and TRBJ1-2; no clear D. The V and J ends lost 6 bases and 7 bases respectively, with 18 bases between them. Per the germline V gene, CDR1 is SNHLY and CDR2 is FYNNEI. This CDR3 has 14 amino acids. CDR3 sequence reads: CASSITPGSGGYTF. The CDR3 region has the DNA TGTGCCAGCAGCATCACCCCGGGTTCCGGTGGCTACACCTTC.

The chain couples TRBV6-6 to TRBJ2-1; 10 positions agree with TRBD2. The length of the CDR3 is 16 residues. V lost 4 bases, J lost 4 bases, and 7 bases stayed unmatched. Per germline, CDR1 MNHNY and CDR2 SVGAGI (reference sequence). The CDR3 is CASSSSGGASYNEQFF. The CDR3 DNA reads as TGTGCCAGCAGTTCCAGCGGGGGGGCCTCGTACAATGAGCAGTTCTTC.

The chain combines TRBV28 with TRBJ2-1; possible D gene TRBD1, 6 bases. This CDR3 spans 18 amino acids. Trimming took off 3 bases at V and 0 bases at J, with 18 bases between the two ends. Germline V gene lookup returns CDR1 MDHEN and CDR2 SYDVKM. In DNA, the CDR3 is TGTGCCAGCAGTTTTGGGGTTCGAAGGGGGACCTCCTACAATGAGCAGTTCTTC. It is translated as CASSFGVRRGTSYNEQFF.

The chain employs TRBV24-1 and TRBJ1-1; the match to TRBD1 covers 7 bases. V gave up 6 bases and J gave up 0 bases; unmatched junction bases: 9. The germline CDR1 and CDR2 sequences are KGHDR and SFDVKD. There are 16 residues in the CDR3. This CDR3 is CATSQGGTGLNTEAFF. The DNA for the CDR3 is TGTGCCACCAGTCAGGGGGGAACAGGGTTGAACACTGAAGCTTTCTTT.

The rearrangement joins TRBV19 to TRBJ1-3; 8 bases map to TRBD1. The J segment lost 4 bases and the V segment lost 4 bases, leaving 9 bases of the junction unmatched. The CDR3 totals 16 residues. From germline, CDR1 is LNHDA and CDR2 SQIVND (reference sequence). CDR3 DNA sequence: TGTGCCAGTAGTAGGAGGACAGGGACGGACGGAAACACCATATATTTT. Translated: CASSRRTGTDGNTIYF.

The chain is built from TRBV6-5 and TRBJ2-4, with 9 bases that match TRBD2. This CDR3 region has 15 residues. CDR1 is MNHEY, CDR2 SVGAGI, per germline. Trimming removed 7 bases from V and 3 bases from J; junction bases left unmatched: 7. CDR3 region: CASTGTSLGKNIQYF. CDR3 DNA sequence: TGTGCCAGCACCGGGACTAGCTTAGGCAAAAACATTCAGTACTTC.

This clone was seen just once. The rearrangement uses TRBV6-5 and TRBJ2-5; D is uncertain. CDR3 size: 13 residues. Germline V gene data show CDR1 as MNHEY and CDR2 as SVGAGI. Between the trimmed V and J ends, which lost 7 bases and 7 bases, there was a span of 16 bases. CDR3 coding DNA: TGTGCCAGCACTACTACTTCCATAAGGACCCAGTACTTC. This sequence encodes CASTTTSIRTQYF.

The chain is built from TRBV2 and TRBJ2-7; D is undetermined. Looked up from germline, CDR1 is SNHLY and CDR2 is FYNNEI. Trimming left V 3 bases short and J 3 bases short, with 18 bases between. The CDR3 is made up of 16 amino acids. The CDR3 DNA reads as TGTGCCAGCAGTGAGTTAGGGTCAGGTTTCGGCTACGAGCAGTACTTC. Its translation: CASSELGSGFGYEQYF.

The chain joins TRBV4-1 to TRBJ1-5; unclear D gene. V was cut by 3 bases and J by 3 bases, with 9 bases left in between. Germline-derived CDR1 and CDR2 are MGHRA and YSYEKL. This CDR3 has 14 amino acids. The CDR3 DNA reads as TGCGCCAGCAGCCAGGCGGGCACCAATCAGCCCCAGCATTTT. Translated, it gives CASSQAGTNQPQHF.

This sequence joins TRBV5-5 and TRBJ2-2, with 7 bases aligning to TRBD1. The V and J ends lost 2 bases and 1 base, in that order; junction bases with no gene match: 2. The CDR3 totals 15 residues. Germline assignment: CDR1 SGHKS and CDR2 YYEKEE (reference sequence). CDR3 sequence: CASSLGQENTGELFF. Written as DNA, the CDR3 is TGTGCCAGCAGCTTAGGACAGGAGAACACCGGGGAGCTGTTTTTT.

This clone is medium-sized. V and J are TRBV5-1 and TRBJ1-5; the D is unclear. CDR3 size: 13 residues. V was clipped by 5 bases and J by 9 bases, with 15 bases between them. CDR1 is SGHRS, CDR2 YFSETQ, per germline. In DNA, the CDR3 is TGCGCCAGCAGAGTAGACCAAGGATTGCCCCAGCATTTT. Translated: CASRVDQGLPQHF.

The chain couples TRBV29-1 to TRBJ2-5, with TRBD2 matching 9 bases. CDR1 is SQVTM, CDR2 ANQGSEA, per germline. The CDR3 is made up of 14 amino acids. The V gene end was trimmed by 3 bases and the J gene end by 6 bases; junction bases not matched to a gene: 8. The CDR3, as DNA: TGCAGCGTTGATAGTCCCGGGACTAGCAAGACCCAGTACTTC. The encoded protein is CSVDSPGTSKTQYF. Looking up the rest from reference TRBV29-1 and TRBJ2-5 gives the full variable domain: SAVISQKPSRDICQRGTSLTIQCQVDSQVTMMFWYRQQPGQSLTLIATANQGSEATYESGFVIDKFPISRPNLTFSTLTVSNMSPEDSSIYLCSVDSPGTSKTQYFGPGTRLLVL.

This chain connects TRBV7-8 to TRBJ2-7; a weak D match, TRBD1 (6 bases). The V end was cut by 3 bases, the J end by 0 bases, with 15 bases between. Germline values: CDR1 SGHVS, CDR2 FQNEAQ. The CDR3 covers 16 residues. Written as DNA, the CDR3 is TGTGCCAGCAGCTTTAACAGGGCGCCGTTCTCCTACGAGCAGTACTTC. It codes for CASSFNRAPFSYEQYF.

The chain employs TRBV12-3 or TRBV12-4 and TRBJ1-5; D unclear. V shed 1 base and J shed 5 bases, with 6 bases lying between them. The CDR3 extends over 13 amino acids. Here the CDR3 DNA reads TGTGCCAGCAGTTTAGGTGAAGATCAGCCCCAGCATTTT. Its translation: CASSLGEDQPQHF.

The V and J genes are TRBV7-9 and TRBJ1-5; D is perhaps TRBD1 (6 bases). This CDR3 is built from 14 residues. Trimming left V 5 bases short and J 7 bases short, with 15 bases between. Per the germline V gene, CDR1 is SEHNR and CDR2 is FQNEAQ (reference sequence). CDR3 amino acids: CASSPGGGGQPQHF. In nucleotides, the CDR3 is TGTGCCAGCAGCCCTGGGGGGGGCGGGCAGCCCCAGCATTTT.

The rearrangement links TRBV7-9 to TRBJ2-1; 8 bases are a match to TRBD1. The CDR3 consists of 16 residues. Unmatched junction bases numbered 8, after V lost 1 base and J lost 6 bases. Germline V gene data show CDR1 as SEHNR and CDR2 as FQNEAQ (reference sequence). The chain's CDR3 is CASSLGGRGLINEQFF. CDR3 DNA: TGTGCCAGCAGCTTAGGGGGCAGGGGGCTGATCAATGAGCAGTTCTTC. The variable domain in full, completed from reference TRBV7-9 and TRBJ2-1, reads DTGVSQNPRHKITKRGQNVTFRCDPISEHNRLYWYRQTLGQGPEFLTYFQNEAQLEKSRLLSDRFSAERPKGSFSTLEIQRTEQGDSAMYLCASSLGGRGLINEQFFGPGTRLTVL.

Only one count was recorded for this clone. This sequence joins TRBV6-1 and TRBJ2-6; D not certain. V was trimmed by 2 bases and J by 2 bases, leaving 13 bases between them. This CDR3 has 17 amino acids. CDR1 MNHNS and CDR2 SASEGT come from the germline V gene. This CDR3 reads CASSESLWEAGANVLTF. The CDR3 DNA reads as TGTGCCAGCAGTGAATCGCTCTGGGAAGCTGGGGCCAACGTCCTGACTTTC.

This clone was recorded only once. The chain has TRBV7-8 and TRBJ2-2; D is undetermined. Trimming left V 4 bases short and J 5 bases short, with 17 bases between. The length of the CDR3 is 16 residues. The germline V gene encodes CDR1 SGHVS and CDR2 FQNEAQ. As DNA, the CDR3 is TGTGCCAGCAGCTCAGGATTCAGTTTGAGGACCGGGGAGCTGTTTTTT. Protein sequence: CASSSGFSLRTGELFF.

The chain recombines TRBV27 with TRBJ1-1; D may be TRBD1 (5 bases). CDR1 is MNHEY and CDR2 is SMNVEV in the germline V gene (reference sequence). V lost 5 bases to trimming and J lost 6 bases, with 13 bases between them. This CDR3 spans 13 amino acids. CDR3 bases: TGTGCCAGCAGTATCAGGGTTGGGTCTGAAGCTTTCTTT. Its protein product is CASSIRVGSEAFF.

This chain links TRBV28 with TRBJ1-4; maybe TRBD1 (5 bases). Trimming cost V 10 bases and J 3 bases, with 9 bases left between them. In germline, CDR1 is MDHEN, CDR2 SYDVKM. The CDR3 runs to 12 residues. CDR3: CATRDANEKLFF. The CDR3 coding sequence is TGTGCCACCCGGGACGCTAATGAAAAACTGTTTTTT.

V gene TRBV27 combines with J gene TRBJ2-7, with 7 bases identical to TRBD1. The CDR3 has 14 amino acids. V lost 4 bases to trimming and J lost 4 bases; unmatched junction nucleotides: 7. Germline assignment: CDR1 MNHEY and CDR2 SMNVEV (reference sequence). CDR3 nucleotides: TGTGCCAGCAGTTCCCGACAGGGTGGATACGAGCAGTACTTC. Its protein product is CASSSRQGGYEQYF.

This rearrangement joins TRBV27 to TRBJ1-2; D is undetermined. Trimming left V 3 bases short and J 3 bases short, with 8 bases between. CDR3 length: 13 residues. Looked up from germline, CDR1 is MNHEY and CDR2 is SMNVEV (reference sequence). The CDR3 spells CASSFSVHYGYTF. CDR3 in DNA: TGTGCCAGCAGTTTTTCGGTTCACTATGGCTACACCTTC.